This T cell receptor (beta chain) stems from a study of blood T cell repertoires in COVID-19. Study at large: The origin of the acute and convalescent COVID-19 samples was the United States, Italy and Spain.

This clone was observed a few times. Individuals aged roughly 18 to 95 years were recruited from fewer than 25 US areas. Self-reported history from a screening survey and questionnaire set each donor's cohort. Sequencing was performed with immunoSEQ multiplex PCR; in TCRdb, only in-frame clones are kept and a portion is missing. This sample carries some 150,000 clones, about 83% of them seen once, and the ten largest clones take more than 4.5%. The receptor comes from a woman aged 45 to 65 who had been exposed to COVID-19. Input material: PBMCs or T cells enriched from blood (not recorded which).

The CDR3 protein is CASSKWTSGRYEQYF. As DNA, the CDR3 is TGTGCCAGCAGCAAGTGGACTAGCGGGAGATACGAGCAGTACTTC. This chain uses TRBV21-1 with TRBJ2-7; the DNA was not compared with TRBD2, the D call given in the table. TRBV21-1 corresponds to a pseudogene. The CDR3 length is 15 residues.